Below, 24 T cell receptor beta chains from the same sample are listed, as sequenced in a study of blood T cell repertoires in COVID-19. Produced via immunoSEQ multiplex PCR; TCRdb's table is partial and in-frame only. The table shows about 300,000 clones, with 88% occurring only once. The sample consisted of peripheral blood. The receptors come from a woman aged 25 to 39 with COVID-19, enrolled during active disease.

This clone was counted once. This chain links TRBV19 with TRBJ2-1, with 11 bases identical to TRBD2. CDR3 length: 15 residues. CDR1 LNHDA and CDR2 SQIVND come from the germline V gene (reference sequence). V shed 4 bases, J shed 3 bases, and the junction held 2 bases outside the gene matches. CDR3 loop: CASSTSGGIYNEQFF. The DNA of the CDR3 is TGTGCCAGTAGTACTAGCGGGGGGATCTACAATGAGCAGTTCTTC.

J is TRBJ2-7 and V is TRBV20-1, with D hard to call. The CDR3 loop spans 15 amino acids. V shed 3 bases and J shed 0 bases, with 15 bases lying between them. Germline CDR1 is DFQATT and CDR2 is SNEGSKA (reference sequence). The CDR3 loop reads CSASSFRNPSYEQYF. In nucleotides, the CDR3 is TGCAGTGCTAGTTCATTCAGGAACCCCTCCTACGAGCAGTACTTC.

V usage is TRBV2 and J usage is TRBJ1-3, with 8 positions matching TRBD1. With 2 bases clipped from V and 8 bases from J, the junction kept 8 bases outside the gene matches. The germline V gene encodes CDR1 SNHLY and CDR2 FYNNEI. The CDR3 contains 15 residues. The CDR3 sequence: CASSEWDRPSDTIYF. The CDR3 DNA sequence: TGTGCCAGCAGTGAATGGGACAGGCCGTCGGACACCATATATTTT.

V usage is TRBV2 and J usage is TRBJ1-1; 7 nucleotides align to TRBD1. J gave up 3 bases and V 2 bases, and 12 bases lay outside the gene matches. Germline CDR1 and CDR2: SNHLY and FYNNEI. This CDR3 contains 17 residues. In nucleotides, the CDR3 is TGTGCCAGCAGTGAACGGACAGGACTGGGATTTTACACTGAAGCTTTCTTT. This sequence encodes CASSERTGLGFYTEAFF.

Remarks on this clone: Its ends do not fully match the called genes, so a read error is possible. The genes are TRBV30 and TRBJ1-2; 11 nucleotides align to TRBD1. Germline V gene sequence: CDR1 GTSNPN, CDR2 SVGIG (reference sequence). The CDR3 has 18 residues. CDR3 coding DNA: TGTGCCTGGAGTCGGGAACCTACCGGGACAGGGGGTTTCTATGGCTACATCTTC. It translates to CAWSREPTGTGGFYGYIF.

The rearrangement links TRBV7-9 to TRBJ2-5; 12 nucleotides align to TRBD1. The CDR3 sequence is 17 residues long. Unmatched junction bases numbered 12, after V lost 5 bases and J lost 5 bases. Germline V CDR1 and CDR2: SEHNR, FQNEAQ (reference sequence). The CDR3 DNA is TGTGCCAGCAGCCTCTCGCCGGGACAGGGGGCGAAGGAGACCCAGTACTTC. Its protein is CASSLSPGQGAKETQYF. Combining the CDR3 with reference TRBV7-9 and TRBJ2-5 gives the whole variable domain DTGVSQNPRHKITKRGQNVTFRCDPISEHNRLYWYRQTLGQGPEFLTYFQNEAQLEKSRLLSDRFSAERPKGSFSTLEIQRTEQGDSAMYLCASSLSPGQGAKETQYFGPGTRLLVL.

V is TRBV4-1 and J is TRBJ1-1; D is undetermined. The length of the CDR3 is 15 residues. Germline values: CDR1 MGHRA, CDR2 YSYEKL. V dropped 5 bases and J dropped 2 bases, with 15 bases sitting between them. CDR3 bases: TGCGCCAGCAGCTTCGAGGAGGTCACAAACACTGAAGCTTTCTTT. This gives the protein CASSFEEVTNTEAFF.

The V call is TRBV5-1, the J call TRBJ1-2, with TRBD1 identical over 7 bases. Germline lookup yields CDR1 SGHRS and CDR2 YFSETQ. This CDR3 has 12 residues. The DNA of the CDR3 is TGCCCGGGGACAGATTTGGCACCTGGCTACACCTTC. It is translated as CPGTDLAPGYTF.

In its sample, this clone was seen a few times. This chain uses TRBV5-4 with TRBJ2-7; 7 bases are a match to TRBD2. Germline V gene sequence: CDR1 SGHNT, CDR2 YYREEE (reference sequence). V dropped 5 bases and J dropped 5; count of bases not matched to a gene: 4. The CDR3 is 12 residues long. The CDR3 sequence: CASSSGGNEQYF. In DNA form, the CDR3 reads TGTGCCAGCAGTTCGGGGGGAAACGAGCAGTACTTC.

The chain has TRBV7-2 and TRBJ1-5; no clear D gene. Germline V gives CDR1 SGHTA, CDR2 FQGNSA. The CDR3 extends over 13 amino acids. The V end was cut by 1 base, the J end by 6 bases, with 7 bases between. The CDR3 sequence: CASSLGQSQPQHF. In DNA form, the CDR3 reads TGTGCCAGCAGCTTAGGGCAATCTCAGCCCCAGCATTTT.

The genes are TRBV7-9 and TRBJ1-4; D is possibly TRBD1 (5 bases). In germline, CDR1 is SEHNR, CDR2 FQNEAQ (reference sequence). Trimming shortened V by 4 bases and J by 0 bases, and 9 bases separated the two germline ends. This CDR3 comprises 15 residues. CDR3 DNA sequence: TGTGCCAGCAGCTATTCACAGGCAACTAATGAAAAACTGTTTTTT. Its translation: CASSYSQATNEKLFF.

The CDR3 sequence: CATRQGDQPQHF. CDR3 sequence (DNA): TGTGCCACCCGACAGGGTGATCAGCCCCAGCATTTT. The V gene is TRBV19, the J gene TRBJ1-5; 7 positions agree with TRBD1. V trimming: 10 bases; J trimming: 5 bases; junction bases outside the gene matches: 5. The CDR3 consists of 12 residues. Germline V gene lookup returns CDR1 LNHDA and CDR2 SQIVND (reference sequence).

The rearrangement joins TRBV19 to TRBJ1-5, with D unresolved. V dropped 2 bases and J dropped 4 bases, with 12 bases sitting between them. The CDR3 covers 15 residues. Per the germline V gene, CDR1 is LNHDA and CDR2 is SQIVND (reference sequence). CDR3: CASSIKWGENQPQHF. CDR3 in DNA: TGTGCCAGTAGTATAAAATGGGGAGAGAATCAGCCCCAGCATTTT.

The V and J genes are TRBV7-9 and TRBJ2-2, with TRBD1 matching over 7 bases. The CDR3 has 15 amino acids. J gave up 8 bases and V 5 bases, and 11 bases lay outside the gene matches. CDR1 is SEHNR and CDR2 is FQNEAQ in the germline V gene (reference sequence). CDR3 sequence reads: CASSPPGQTMGELFF. As DNA, the CDR3 is TGTGCCAGCAGCCCACCGGGACAGACTATGGGGGAGCTGTTTTTT.

The chain is built from TRBV18 and TRBJ1-3, with 7 bases fitting TRBD1. The germline CDR1 and CDR2 sequences are KGHSH and LQKENI. With V trimmed by 0 bases and J by 0 bases, 2 bases remained unmatched. The CDR3 runs 16 residues. DNA for the CDR3: TGTGCCAGCTCACCACCCGGGACAGCCTCTGGAAACACCATATATTTT. Protein: CASSPPGTASGNTIYF.

This chain joins TRBV29-1 and TRBJ2-1; D is perhaps TRBD2 (7 bases). Germline V gives CDR1 SQVTM, CDR2 ANQGSEA. The CDR3 contains 14 residues. Trimming stripped 1 base from V and 6 bases from J, with 13 bases between. CDR3 coding DNA: TGCAGCGTTGAAGGCAGGGGAGGGGCCAATGAGCAGTTCTTC. Translated: CSVEGRGGANEQFF.

The rearrangement uses TRBV7-9 and TRBJ2-3, with D possibly TRBD2 on 6 matching bases. Trimming cost V 5 bases and J 6 bases, with 18 bases left between them. Looked up from germline, CDR1 is SEHNR and CDR2 is FQNEAQ (reference sequence). This CDR3 comprises 15 residues. CDR3 protein: CASSLRTGGGDTQYF. CDR3 bases: TGTGCCAGCAGCCTCCGGACTGGTGGGGGGGATACGCAGTATTTT.

This chain uses TRBV27 with TRBJ2-1; D is unresolved. The germline V and J ends were trimmed by 6 bases and 7 bases, with 13 bases remaining between them. The CDR3 has 13 residues. CDR1 and CDR2 (germline): MNHEY, SMNVEV (reference sequence). The CDR3 DNA follows: TGTGCCAGCAGGACCTTCGACGGGAATGAGCAGTTCTTC. Protein sequence: CASRTFDGNEQFF.

V gene TRBV13 combines with J gene TRBJ2-3; 10 bases map to TRBD1. Unmatched junction bases numbered 7, after V lost 5 bases and J lost 2 bases. CDR3 size: 16 residues. Germline CDR1 and CDR2: PRHDT and FYEKMQ (reference sequence). CDR3 amino acids: CASSPLRQGATDTQYF. DNA of the CDR3: TGTGCCAGCAGCCCTCTCAGACAGGGGGCCACAGATACGCAGTATTTT.

The rearrangement links TRBV5-1 to TRBJ1-1, with 7 bases matching TRBD1. The CDR3 loop spans 14 amino acids. The V segment lost 2 bases and the J segment 7 bases; nucleotides outside the gene matches: 8. Looked up from germline, CDR1 is SGHRS and CDR2 is YFSETQ. This chain's CDR3 is CASSFDRDRREAFF. In DNA, the CDR3 is TGCGCCAGCAGCTTCGACAGGGATAGACGTGAAGCTTTCTTT. The full variable domain, completed using reference TRBV5-1 and TRBJ1-1, is KAGVTQTPRYLIKTRGQQVTLSCSPISGHRSVSWYQQTPGQGLQFLFEYFSETQRNKGNFPGRFSGRQFSNSRSEMNVSTLELGDSALYLCASSFDRDRREAFFGQGTRLTVV.

The chain couples TRBV21-1 to TRBJ2-2; the table's D gene call, TRBD2, was not cross checked with the DNA. TRBV21-1 is reported as a pseudogene. The CDR3 loop spans 14 amino acids. The CDR3 DNA reads as TGTGCCAGCAGGGGCGGGAGGAACACCGGGGAGCTGTTTTTT. Residues: CASRGGRNTGELFF.

The J gene is TRBJ1-5, the V gene TRBV5-6; TRBD1 matches at 7 bases. The V segment lost 0 bases and the J segment 2 bases; nucleotides outside the gene matches: 8. This CDR3 has 17 amino acids. Germline V gene data show CDR1 as SGHDT and CDR2 as YYEEEE. The CDR3 DNA reads TGTGCCAGCAGCTTGGCAACAGGGGTGGGAGGCAATCAGCCCCAGCATTTT. Its translation is CASSLATGVGGNQPQHF.

V and J are TRBV6-5 and TRBJ2-7; 11 bases agree with TRBD1. Germline V gene lookup returns CDR1 MNHEY and CDR2 SVGAGI. The CDR3 runs to 15 residues. The trim removed 2 bases at V and 1 base at J, leaving 1 base unmatched. The CDR3 sequence: CASSYGQGASYEQYF. For the CDR3, the DNA is TGTGCCAGCAGTTACGGACAGGGGGCTTCCTACGAGCAGTACTTC.

This clone appeared a single time. The V and J genes are TRBV5-1 and TRBJ2-1; TRBD1 matches at 10 bases. Germline trimming cut 3 bases from V and 7 bases from J; bases unmatched to any gene: 7. CDR3 length equals 15 residues. Germline V lookup: CDR1 SGHRS, CDR2 YFSETQ. CDR3 DNA sequence: TGCGCCAGCAGCTCCGACAGGGGGCGAGGGAATGAGCAGTTCTTC. It is translated as CASSSDRGRGNEQFF.